This TCR beta chain comes out of a study of T-cell memory formation after mild COVID-19. Study-level information: For the most part, TCR clusters were specific to one donor.

The germline V gene encodes CDR1 DFQATT and CDR2 SNEGSKA (reference sequence). V was shortened by 4 bases and J by 6 bases, with 12 bases between the two germline ends. The CDR3 runs to 12 residues. Constant-segment-primed 5'RACE gave TCR alpha and TCR beta cDNA libraries with sample barcodes and UMIs. TCRdb re-analysed the 5' RACE reads in MiXCR, keeping a single row per CDR3 protein. The sample lists fewer than 350,000 distinct CDR3 sequences; roughly 13% were seen once. The sequence was collected from a man between 18 and 35 years old who had mild COVID-19 (a few samples of this study predate the infection). Cell type and time point are not known. The rearrangement joins TRBV20-1 to TRBJ1-1; weak D call: TRBD1 (5 bases). Sequencing was carried out using PBMCs or a T cell subset sorted from them (not recorded which). CDR3 DNA sequence: TGCAGTGCTATGACAGCTTCGGCTGAAGCTTTCTTT. Its translation is CSAMTASAEAFF.